This is a list of T cell receptor beta chains from one sample in a study of identifying expanded T cells in peripheral blood. Generated by immunoSEQ multiplex PCR, the TCRdb table keeps only in-frame clones and is missing some. This sample carries under 120,000 clones, roughly 90% of them seen once, and the ten largest clones take about 16%. Sequencing input: blood. Receptor source: a person aged 18 to 75 in good health. Each CDR3 is given with its conserved first and last residue. The D gene is left open where the match is weak. Clone size is given for some rows only: seen once, a few or many times, or a class if the clone is expanded.

V gene	clone size	D gene	J gene	CDR3 protein	CDR3 DNA
TRBV4-1	.	.	TRBJ2-5	CASSQVTGFETQYF	TGCGCCAGCAGCCAAGTTACAGGGTTCGAGACCCAGTACTTC
TRBV6-5	once	.	TRBJ1-5	CASSPGRLFRQPQHF	TGTGCCAGCAGTCCCGGAAGGTTGTTTCGTCAGCCCCAGCATTTT
TRBV19	.	.	TRBJ1-6	CASSIGINQGKFPTSLHF	TGTGCCAGTAGTATAGGTATTAATCAGGGTAAATTCCCGACTTCCCTCCACTTT
TRBV5-4	.	.	TRBJ2-1	CASSLGADPSYNEQFF	TGTGCCAGCAGCTTGGGTGCGGATCCCTCCTACAATGAGCAGTTCTTC
TRBV6-6	.	.	TRBJ2-1	CASSYVRNEQFF	TGTGCCAGCAGTTACGTTCGCAATGAGCAGTTCTTC
TRBV11-3	.	.	TRBJ2-7	CASSPGQSF	TGTGCCAGCAGCCCCGGACAGAGCTTC
TRBV29-1	.	.	TRBJ2-5	CSVGGGAGETQYF	TGCAGCGTTGGAGGAGGGGCTGGAGAGACCCAGTACTTC
TRBV2	few	.	TRBJ1-6	CASTPQGNRNSPLHF	TGTGCCAGCACCCCTCAGGGGAATAGAAATTCACCCCTCCACTTT
TRBV5-6	.	.	TRBJ2-2	CASSLVGTGELFF	TGTGCCAGCAGCTTGGTGGGGACCGGGGAGCTGTTTTTT
TRBV6-5	.	.	TRBJ1-1	CASRSTGQVSAFF	TGTGCCAGCAGATCTACGGGACAAGTCTCAGCTTTCTTT
TRBV5-4	.	TRBD1	TRBJ1-1	CASSETGMNTEAFF	TGTGCCAGCTCTGAGACAGGGATGAACACTGAAGCTTTCTTT
TRBV11-2	.	.	TRBJ2-5	CASTLEGLLETQYF	TGTGCCAGCACCCTCGAAGGACTTCTTGAGACCCAGTACTTC
TRBV6-5	.	.	TRBJ1-1	CASSYRGIRPEAFF	TGTGCCAGCAGTTACAGGGGGATTAGGCCTGAAGCTTTCTTT
TRBV11-2	.	.	TRBJ1-2	CASSLDQGHQEF	TGTGCCAGCAGCTTAGATCAGGGACACCAAGAATTC
TRBV27	.	TRBD1	TRBJ2-3	CASFDRDGADTQYF	TGTGCCAGCTTCGACAGGGATGGGGCAGATACGCAGTATTTT
TRBV5-1	.	.	TRBJ2-5	CASSLDSGGETQYF	TGCGCCAGCAGCTTGGATTCGGGTGGGGAGACCCAGTACTTC
TRBV6-5	.	.	TRBJ1-1	CASSYSEDTEAFF	TGTGCCAGCAGTTACTCGGAGGACACTGAAGCTTTCTTT
TRBV7-2	.	TRBD2	TRBJ2-5	CASSPSGGDGRSETQYF	TGTGCCAGCAGCCCCAGCGGGGGCGACGGGAGAAGCGAGACCCAGTACTTC
TRBV27	once	.	TRBJ2-1	CASSFGGSEQFF	TGTGCCAGCAGTTTTGGAGGGAGTGAGCAGTTCTTC
TRBV4-1	.	.	TRBJ1-2	CASSQEGRPGSGYTF	TGCGCCAGCAGCCAAGAAGGGCGTCCAGGCTCCGGCTACACCTTC
TRBV7-7	.	TRBD1	TRBJ2-1	CASSIGTGDKQFF	TGTGCCAGCAGCATAGGGACAGGGGATAAACAGTTCTTC
TRBV18	.	TRBD2	TRBJ2-3	CASSPRLAGRPTDTQYF	TGTGCCAGCTCACCTCGACTAGCGGGGAGACCCACAGATACGCAGTATTTT
TRBV6-6	.	.	TRBJ2-7	CASSYSPGSGYEQYF	TGTGCCAGCAGTTACTCGCCAGGGTCGGGATACGAGCAGTACTTC
TRBV4-3	few	.	TRBJ2-7	CASSLHWDSSSYEQYF	TGCGCCAGCAGCCTTCATTGGGACTCTAGCTCCTACGAGCAGTACTTC
TRBV28	.	.	TRBJ2-7	CASSFSYVSSYEQYF	TGTGCCAGCAGTTTTTCATATGTGAGTTCCTACGAGCAGTACTTC
TRBV19	.	.	TRBJ1-5	CASTPGGAPSQPQHF	TGTGCCAGTACCCCGGGTGGGGCACCGAGTCAGCCCCAGCATTTT
TRBV12-5	.	TRBD1	TRBJ2-2	CASGSDGTGNTGELFF	TGTGCTAGTGGTTCGGACGGGACAGGGAACACCGGGGAGCTGTTTTTT
TRBV6-5	.	TRBD2	TRBJ2-1	CASRPSGGLYEQFF	TGTGCCAGCAGGCCTAGCGGGGGGCTTTATGAGCAGTTCTTC